The 29 T cell receptor beta chains given below trace back to one sample, sequenced in a study of metastatic and nonmetastatic thyroid tumors. Until they underwent thyroid surgery, no patient had received any treatment. TCRdb re-called the PCR reads via MiXCR. The data hold some 33,000 clones, with 11% observed a single time. Specimen: blood. Receptors were obtained from a female donor with papillary thyroid cancer or a benign thyroid nodule (not recorded which). Some clones in this sample may be carry-over from other donors' samples.

This clone was picked up many times. The V call is TRBV7-9, the J call TRBJ1-1; D ambiguous. The germline gives CDR1 SEHNR, CDR2 FQNEAQ (reference sequence). This CDR3 contains 14 residues. Trimming removed 5 bases at V and 1 base at J, with 11 bases between. CDR3 sequence: CASSPGPKNTEAFF. The CDR3 DNA follows: TGTGCCAGCAGCCCCGGACCGAAGAACACTGAAGCTTTCTTT.

In this sample, this clone turned up a few times. This chain uses TRBV15 with TRBJ1-2; a weak D match, TRBD1 (5 bases). Trimming removed 0 bases at V and 4 bases at J, with 6 bases between. The CDR3 sequence is 13 residues long. In germline, CDR1 is LNHNV, CDR2 YYDKDF (reference sequence). In DNA, the CDR3 is TGTGCCACCAGCAGAGAAGGGGTCTATGGCTACACCTTC. Amino acids: CATSREGVYGYTF.

DNA of the CDR3: TGTGCCAGCAGTTACGGGGCTAGCGGAGGTAACGTGCCGTTCTTC. It is translated as CASSYGASGGNVPFF. V and J are TRBV6-5 and TRBJ2-1; 7 bases match TRBD2. The germline V gene encodes CDR1 MNHEY and CDR2 SVGAGI. The V segment lost 2 bases and the J segment 15 bases; nucleotides outside the gene matches: 16. The CDR3 runs 15 residues.

The chain joins TRBV27 to TRBJ1-5; D gene uncertain. Trimming removed 3 bases from V and 4 bases from J, with 13 bases in between. Germline V gene sequence: CDR1 MNHEY, CDR2 SMNVEV (reference sequence). There are 15 residues in the CDR3. The CDR3 DNA reads as TGTGCCAGCAGTTTTCGTGGCGCGGGTAATCAGCCCCAGCATTTT. Protein: CASSFRGAGNQPQHF.

The rearrangement links TRBV15 to TRBJ1-2; D is uncertain. This CDR3 has 13 amino acids. Germline V gene lookup returns CDR1 LNHNV and CDR2 YYDKDF (reference sequence). V lost 3 bases, J lost 2 bases, and 7 bases lay in between. The CDR3 bases are TGTGCCACCAGCAGGCCGGGAAACTATGGCTACACCTTC. Protein sequence: CATSRPGNYGYTF.

In its sample, this clone was seen many times. The chain is built from TRBV6-1 and TRBJ2-7, with TRBD1 matching over 7 bases. CDR1 is MNHNS and CDR2 is SASEGT in the germline V gene. With 5 bases clipped from V and 6 bases from J, the junction kept 10 bases outside the gene matches. The CDR3 contains 14 residues. The DNA for the CDR3 is TGTGCCAGCAGTCGACCCGCAGGGGGTGGCGAGCAGTACTTC. This translates into CASSRPAGGGEQYF.

This clone was seen repeatedly, ten times or more. This chain connects TRBV25-1 to TRBJ2-7, with D perhaps matching TRBD2 (7 bases). Looked up from germline, CDR1 is MGHDK and CDR2 is SYGVNS. The CDR3 totals 13 residues. V was pared by 6 bases and J by 5 bases, with 14 bases between. The CDR3 is CASSGGGVHEQYF. In DNA, the CDR3 is TGTGCCAGCAGCGGAGGGGGGGTCCACGAGCAGTACTTC.

Ten or more counts support this clone. The J gene is TRBJ1-1, the V gene TRBV11-3; D gene unclear. The ends were cut back, 7 bases at V and 1 base at J, with 10 bases in the middle. Germline CDR1 and CDR2: SGHNT and YENEEA. CDR3 length: 13 amino acids. The CDR3 sequence: CASTRNPNTEAFF. CDR3 nucleotide sequence: TGTGCCAGCACCCGAAACCCGAACACTGAAGCTTTCTTT.

This clone was counted many times. The rearrangement joins TRBV5-6 to TRBJ2-7; 7 bases line up with TRBD1. The V gene's germline CDR1 is SGHDT and CDR2 YYEEEE. The CDR3 length is 15 residues. V lost 0 bases to trimming and J lost 2 bases; unmatched junction nucleotides: 5. The DNA for the CDR3 is TGTGCCAGCAGCTTGGTAACAGGGGCGACCTACGAGCAGTACTTC. Translating it yields CASSLVTGATYEQYF.

This clone was detected many times. V usage is TRBV3-1 and J usage is TRBJ2-3, with TRBD2 as a possible D gene (6 bases). Germline V gene lookup returns CDR1 LGHDT and CDR2 YNNKEL (reference sequence). The CDR3 spans 15 residues. V lost 0 bases to trimming and J lost 3 bases, with 10 bases between them. The CDR3 here is CASSQDWRETDTQYF. Here the CDR3 DNA reads TGTGCCAGCAGCCAAGATTGGAGGGAAACAGATACGCAGTATTTT.

In this sample, this clone turned up many times. A much larger clone differs by one base, so this may be a read error. The chain recombines TRBV28 with TRBJ2-3, with 7 bases lining up with TRBD2. The length of the CDR3 is 15 residues. V dropped 5 bases and J dropped 1; count of bases not matched to a gene: 6. Per germline, CDR1 MDHEN and CDR2 SYDVKM. Written as DNA, the CDR3 is TGTGCCAGCAGTCCCACGAGCGGGGGCACAGATACGCAGTATTTT. Residues: CASSPTSGGTDTQYF.

This clone was counted ten times or more. V usage is TRBV2 and J usage is TRBJ1-1; no definite D call. Germline CDR1 and CDR2: SNHLY and FYNNEI. The CDR3 contains 13 residues. The germline V and J ends were trimmed by 8 bases and 3 bases, with 13 bases remaining between them. The CDR3 here is CASVRRLHTEAFF. The CDR3 coding sequence is TGTGCCAGCGTGAGGCGGTTGCACACTGAAGCTTTCTTT.

The V gene is TRBV5-1, the J gene TRBJ2-7; D is possibly TRBD2 (6 bases). Germline V gene lookup returns CDR1 SGHRS and CDR2 YFSETQ. The ends were cut back, 5 bases at V and 5 bases at J, with 11 bases in the middle. This CDR3 is 12 amino acids long. For the CDR3, the DNA is TGCGCCAGCAGAGGAGGAGGGGACGAGCAGTACTTC. This gives the protein CASRGGGDEQYF.

This clone was recorded many times. CDR3 sequence reads: CASAKGGWGTEAFF. DNA of the CDR3: TGTGCCAGCGCTAAAGGGGGCTGGGGCACTGAAGCTTTCTTT. The chain is built from TRBV5-6 and TRBJ1-1; 7 positions match TRBD1. There are 14 residues in the CDR3. With V trimmed by 7 bases and J by 4 bases, 10 bases remained unmatched. CDR1 is SGHDT and CDR2 is YYEEEE in the germline V gene.

This clone was seen repeatedly, ten times or more. The chain has TRBV18 and TRBJ1-2; 8 bases match TRBD1. CDR3 length: 15 amino acids. The V gene's germline CDR1 is KGHSH and CDR2 LQKENI. The V and J ends lost 3 bases and 1 base, in that order; junction bases with no gene match: 4. This CDR3 is CASSPDRALNYGYTF. Here the CDR3 DNA reads TGTGCCAGCTCACCGGACAGGGCCCTTAACTATGGCTACACCTTC.

This clone was seen at least ten times. This chain uses TRBV6-2 or TRBV6-3 with TRBJ2-7; no definite D call. V lost 0 bases and J lost 1, with 10 bases in between. There are 15 residues in the CDR3. Germline values: CDR1 MNHEY, CDR2 SVGEGT. CDR3: CASSYSLGTSYEQYF. The CDR3 DNA sequence: TGTGCCAGCAGTTACTCTTTGGGAACTTCCTACGAGCAGTACTTC.

This clone appeared many times. V and J are TRBV28 and TRBJ1-4; D not resolved. Looked up from germline, CDR1 is MDHEN and CDR2 is SYDVKM. CDR3 length equals 12 residues. V was trimmed by 3 bases and J by 6 bases, leaving 5 bases between them. The CDR3 loop is CASSFSDEKLFF. CDR3 nucleotide sequence: TGTGCCAGCAGTTTTAGTGATGAAAAACTGTTTTTT.

Only a few counts were recorded for this clone. This chain joins TRBV10-1 and TRBJ2-5; 9 nucleotides align to TRBD1. The CDR3 runs 13 residues. V lost 6 bases, J lost 3 bases, and 2 bases stayed unmatched. Germline V gene sequence: CDR1 WNHNN, CDR2 SYGVQD (reference sequence). The CDR3 region is CASSWDREETQYF. CDR3 bases: TGCGCCAGCAGCTGGGACAGGGAAGAGACCCAGTACTTC.

This clone has a count of ten or more. The chain has TRBV3-1 and TRBJ2-2; a possible D gene is TRBD1 (5 bases). Germline CDR1 LGHDT, CDR2 YNNKEL (reference sequence). V shed 2 bases and J shed 6 bases, with 10 bases lying between them. The CDR3 covers 14 residues. The CDR3 region has the DNA TGTGCCAGCAGCCAATCGTCGACAGCCGGGGAGCTGTTTTTT. Translation: CASSQSSTAGELFF.

CDR3 region: CASSIRAKNSPLHF. In DNA form, the CDR3 reads TGTGCCAGCTCAATCCGGGCTAAAAATTCACCCCTCCACTTT. The chain carries TRBV18 and TRBJ1-6; D unresolved. V lost 5 bases, J lost 7 bases, and 12 bases lay in between. Germline V gene data show CDR1 as KGHSH and CDR2 as LQKENI. CDR3 length: 14 residues.

This clone was seen at least ten times. The chain has TRBV2 and TRBJ2-3, with TRBD2 identical over 10 bases. In germline, CDR1 is SNHLY, CDR2 FYNNEI. V lost 6 bases to trimming and J lost 5 bases; unmatched junction nucleotides: 8. This CDR3 is 15 amino acids long. CDR3 in DNA: TGTGCCAGCAGCCCAGACGGACTAGCGGAAGATACGCAGTATTTT. Protein sequence: CASSPDGLAEDTQYF. Full variable domain (outside the CDR3, taken from reference TRBV2 and TRBJ2-3): EPEVTQTPSHQVTQMGQEVILRCVPISNHLYFYWYRQILGQKVEFLVSFYNNEISEKSEIFDDQFSVERPDGSNFTLKIRSTKLEDSAMYFCASSPDGLAEDTQYFGPGTRLTVL.

This clone was detected ten times or more. The genes are TRBV25-1 and TRBJ1-2; D not resolved. The CDR3 has 16 amino acids. The ends were cut back, 4 bases at V and 4 bases at J, with 19 bases in the middle. CDR1 is MGHDK, CDR2 SYGVNS, per germline. Here the CDR3 DNA reads TGTGCCAGCAGTGGTTGGAATGAGGAAAGTGCCTATGGCTACACCTTC. Translating it yields CASSGWNEESAYGYTF.

This clone has at least ten counts. This sequence joins TRBV20-1 and TRBJ2-3; 8 bases are shared with TRBD2. V shed 7 bases, J shed 2 bases, and the junction held 2 bases outside the gene matches. From germline, CDR1 is DFQATT and CDR2 SNEGSKA (reference sequence). CDR3 size: 12 residues. CDR3 DNA sequence: TGCAGTGTAGCGGGGTCCACAGATACGCAGTATTTT. This encodes CSVAGSTDTQYF.

This clone has ten or more counts. This chain connects TRBV11-2 to TRBJ2-4, with D possibly matching TRBD2 (6 bases). This CDR3 has 15 amino acids. Germline CDR1 and CDR2: SGHAT and FQNNGV. V lost 6 bases and J 3 bases, leaving 15 bases between the germline ends. This CDR3 is CASSLPGDGKNIQYF. For the CDR3, the DNA is TGTGCCAGCAGTCTCCCGGGGGACGGCAAAAACATTCAGTACTTC.

This clone is medium-sized in the sample. The rearrangement joins TRBV6-2 or TRBV6-3 to TRBJ1-2, with a possible D match to TRBD1 (6 bases). Germline values: CDR1 MNHEY, CDR2 SVGEGT. With 4 bases removed from V and 1 base from J, the gap between germline ends came to 10 bases. The CDR3 has 14 residues. The CDR3 loop reads CASSFRGSNYGYTF. The CDR3 nucleotides are TGTGCCAGCAGTTTTAGGGGGAGTAACTATGGCTACACCTTC.

The chain uses TRBV28 and TRBJ1-2; TRBD1 matches at 12 bases. Per germline, CDR1 MDHEN and CDR2 SYDVKM. V gave up 2 bases and J gave up 8 bases; unmatched junction bases: 9. The CDR3 has 16 residues. The CDR3 spells CASSLGMGTGGAGYTF. The DNA for the CDR3 is TGTGCCAGCAGTTTAGGAATGGGGACAGGGGGCGCAGGCTACACCTTC.

The chain has TRBV7-3 and TRBJ2-7; a weak D match, TRBD2 (5 bases). V was pared by 5 bases and J by 5 bases, with 13 bases between. There are 13 residues in the CDR3. Germline-derived CDR1 and CDR2 are SGHTA and FQGTGA. Here the CDR3 DNA reads TGTGCCAGCAGCCTCGTTGGAGGTCACGAGCAGTACTTC. It is translated as CASSLVGGHEQYF.

This clone showed up many times. The chain combines TRBV18 with TRBJ2-7, with 7 bases identical to TRBD1. Germline CDR1 KGHSH, CDR2 LQKENI. The ends lost 2 bases at V and 5 bases at J; junction bases unmatched: 3. This CDR3 region has 13 residues. CDR3 sequence reads: CASSPSQGNEQYF. Written as DNA, the CDR3 is TGTGCCAGCTCACCATCACAGGGGAACGAGCAGTACTTC.

This clone was recorded at least ten times. This chain links TRBV5-4 with TRBJ1-3, with D maybe TRBD1 (5 bases). This CDR3 has 14 residues. V lost 5 bases and J 6 bases, leaving 15 bases between the germline ends. Germline CDR1 reads SGHNT; CDR2 reads YYREEE (reference sequence). This CDR3 reads CASRPQGETNTIYF. The CDR3 region has the DNA TGTGCCAGCAGGCCTCAAGGGGAAACAAACACCATATATTTT.